This is a list of T cell receptor beta chains from one sample in a study of T cell responses to AZD1222 COVID-19 vaccine. Profiling relied on immunoSEQ multiplex PCR, and the TCRdb table lists in-frame clones only, not all of them. Here the sample spans about 39,000 clones, 70% to 90% being singletons. This specimen consisted of peripheral blood, obtained 28 days after the second AZD1222 dose. Receptor source: an adult who received the AZD1222 COVID-19 vaccine. CDR3s include the opening cysteine and the closing phenylalanine or tryptophan. A D gene is named only where the DNA matches it firmly. Only some rows state a clone size, as once, few, many or a class for expanded clones.

clone size	D gene	V gene	J gene	CDR3 DNA	CDR3 protein
-	-	TRBV5-6	TRBJ2-4	TGTGCCAGCAGCCTGACCAGGGGCAACATTCAGTACTTC	CASSLTRGNIQYF
-	-	TRBV5-1	TRBJ1-1	TGCGCCAGCAGCTTGGTTCCAGCGGAAGAAGCTTTCTTT	CASSLVPAEEAFF
-	TRBD1	TRBV5-4	TRBJ1-6	TGTGCCAGCAGCTTACCCGAGGCCGGGACAGGGGGTTCCCCCCTCCACTTT	CASSLPEAGTGGSPLHF
-	TRBD2	TRBV6-4	TRBJ2-1	TGTGCCAGCAGTCCTCAATCTCTAGCGGGTTCCTACAATGAGCAGTTCTTC	CASSPQSLAGSYNEQFF
-	-	TRBV9	TRBJ1-1	TGTGCCAGCAGCGTACTTTCGGGGTCTCCTGAAGCTTTCTTT	CASSVLSGSPEAFF
-	-	TRBV10-2	TRBJ2-2	TGCGCCAGCGAGGTGAACACCGGGGAGCTGTTTTTT	CASEVNTGELFF
-	-	TRBV18	TRBJ1-2	TGTGCCAGCTCACCATCCGGTGTCGGCGTCCTCTATGGCTACACCTTC	CASSPSGVGVLYGYTF
-	-	TRBV5-5	TRBJ1-5	TGTGCCAGCAGCTTGGGGAGCTATCAGCCCCAGCATTTT	CASSLGSYQPQHF
-	TRBD1	TRBV2	TRBJ1-3	TGTGCCAGCAGACAGGGGCCCTCTGGAAACACCATATATTTT	CASRQGPSGNTIYF
-	TRBD1	TRBV3-1/TRBV3-2	TRBJ1-1	TGTGCCAGCAGCCAATATGGGGACCGGGACAGGGAATCGGGGATGAACACTGAAGCTTTCTTT	CASSQYGDRDRESGMNTEAFF
-	-	TRBV11-1	TRBJ1-1	TGTGCCAGCAACCCCTCCTTGAGAAACACTGAAGCTTTCTTT	CASNPSLRNTEAFF
-	TRBD1	TRBV7-3	TRBJ2-7	TGTGCCAGCAGCCCGATGGGACAGGGGGCTGGGGAGCAGTACTTC	CASSPMGQGAGEQYF
-	TRBD1	TRBV5-1	TRBJ1-6	TGCGCCAGCAGCTTGGGACAGGGCATTGCGGATTCACCCCTCCACTTT	CASSLGQGIADSPLHF
-	TRBD1	TRBV19	TRBJ1-4	TGTGCCAGTAGTCCCCCGGACAGGGCTAATGAAAAACTGTTTTTT	CASSPPDRANEKLFF
-	-	TRBV4-2	TRBJ1-5	TGTGCCAGCAGCCGAGACACAGGGCCCGGTCAGCCCCAGCATTTT	CASSRDTGPGQPQHF
few	-	TRBV27	TRBJ1-6	TGTGCCAGCAGTTTTGTTTTATATAATTCACCCCTCCACTTT	CASSFVLYNSPLHF
-	-	TRBV2	TRBJ1-1	TGTGCCAGCAGGGGCGACGGGACTGAAGCTTTCTTT	CASRGDGTEAFF
few	-	TRBV9	TRBJ1-5	TGTGCCAGCAGTAGGGATCTCAATCAGCCCCAGCATTTT	CASSRDLNQPQHF
once	TRBD1	TRBV9	TRBJ1-4	TGTGCCAGCAGCGTAGGGGGACAGCTAAATGAAAAACTGTTTTTT	CASSVGGQLNEKLFF
-	-	TRBV6-5	TRBJ2-7	TGTGCCAGCAGACCCCGGACGGTAACCTACGAGCAGTACTTC	CASRPRTVTYEQYF
-	-	TRBV4-3	TRBJ1-2	TGCGCCAGCAGCCAAGAGATAACCGCTAACTATGGCTACACCTTC	CASSQEITANYGYTF
-	-	TRBV10-3	TRBJ1-6	TGTGCCATCAGTGAGTCGAACGCAGGGAATTCACCCCTCCACTTT	CAISESNAGNSPLHF
-	-	TRBV6-5	TRBJ1-2	TGTGCCAGCACCCAAACAGGGCGCGGCTACACCTTC	CASTQTGRGYTF
-	-	TRBV5-4	TRBJ2-1	TGTGCCAGCAGCCCCGGGGTAGCCGCCGGTGAGCAGTTCTTC	CASSPGVAAGEQFF
-	-	TRBV5-6	TRBJ2-1	TGTGCCAGCAGCCGAGGGGATAGACGGGAGCAGTTCTTC	CASSRGDRREQFF
-	-	TRBV6-5	TRBJ1-5	TGTGCCAGCAGTTACTCGGAACAGCCCCAGCATTTT	CASSYSEQPQHF
-	-	TRBV7-8	TRBJ1-3	TGTGCCAGCAGCTCCTCGGGATTTTCTGGAAACACCATATATTTT	CASSSSGFSGNTIYF
-	-	TRBV7-6	TRBJ2-2	TGTGCCAGCAGCTTACGCGGGAGAGGGGGGGCCGGGGAGCTGTTTTTT	CASSLRGRGGAGELFF
-	-	TRBV25-1	TRBJ1-2	TGTGCCAGTTCGAATTACGACTATGGCTACACCTTC	CASSNYDYGYTF
-	-	TRBV7-2	TRBJ2-7	TGTGCCAGCAGCTTAAGCCGGGGACCGAGCTACGAGCAGTACTTC	CASSLSRGPSYEQYF
-	-	TRBV10-3	TRBJ1-2	TGTGCCATCAGTGAAGACAATCCCTCCGCCTATGGCTACACCTTC	CAISEDNPSAYGYTF
-	TRBD2	TRBV15	TRBJ2-1	TGTGCCACCAGCCCACTCCGCGGGGGATCCTACAATGAGCAGTTCTTC	CATSPLRGGSYNEQFF
-	-	TRBV6-5	TRBJ2-2	TGTGCCAGCAGGGTAGACAGGCGGACCGGGGAGCTGTTTTTT	CASRVDRRTGELFF
few	-	TRBV28	TRBJ2-7	TGTGCCAGCAGTTTACGGTACGAGCAGTACTTC	CASSLRYEQYF
-	-	TRBV12-3/TRBV12-4	TRBJ1-1	TGTGCCAGCACCCAAGGGGGGACGACTGAAGCTTTCTTT	CASTQGGTTEAFF
-	-	TRBV13	TRBJ2-6	TGTGCCAGCAGCTGGGGGACAATGAACTCTGGGGCCAACGTCCTGACTTTC	CASSWGTMNSGANVLTF
-	TRBD2	TRBV19	TRBJ2-7	TGTGCCAGTAGTCCTCCGGGACTAGACGTGTACGAGCAGTACTTC	CASSPPGLDVYEQYF
-	-	TRBV6-1	TRBJ1-2	TGTGCCAGCAGTGAAGCTAGGGATGGCTACACCTTC	CASSEARDGYTF
-	-	TRBV4-3	TRBJ2-2	TGCGCCAGCAGCCAACAAACCTGGGGTACGAACACCGGGGAGCTGTTTTTT	CASSQQTWGTNTGELFF
-	-	TRBV27	TRBJ1-2	TGTGCCAGCAGTCCCCGGACAGATAACTATGGCTACACCTTC	CASSPRTDNYGYTF
-	-	TRBV5-8	TRBJ1-4	TGTGCCAGCAGCTCCACTGACTTGGGCCTTGAAAAACTGTTTTTT	CASSSTDLGLEKLFF
-	TRBD1	TRBV9	TRBJ2-2	TGTGCCAGCAGTAGAGGGGGACAGGGGAACACCGGGGAGCTGTTTTTT	CASSRGGQGNTGELFF
-	-	TRBV30	TRBJ2-5	TGTGCCTGGAGCCACCTCCTGGAGGGGGATCTAGAAGAGACCCAGTACTTC	CAWSHLLEGDLEETQYF
-	-	TRBV7-2	TRBJ2-2	TGTGCCAGCAGCAGGGACGGCGCGAACACCGGGGAGCTGTTTTTT	CASSRDGANTGELFF
-	TRBD1	TRBV5-1	TRBJ1-1	TGCGCCAGCAGCTTGGTTTTGGGACAGATGAACACTGAAGCTTTCTTT	CASSLVLGQMNTEAFF
-	TRBD2	TRBV9	TRBJ2-3	TGTGCCAGCAGCGTCGGACTAGCGGGAGTGCGTGGCACAGATACGCAGTATTTT	CASSVGLAGVRGTDTQYF
few	-	TRBV7-3	TRBJ2-2	TGTGCCAGCAGCTTACCCCCCACCGGGGAGCTGTTTTTT	CASSLPPTGELFF
-	TRBD2	TRBV5-1	TRBJ2-5	TGCGCCAGCAGCTTCAGACTAGCGGGGGCCCAAGAGACCCAGTACTTC	CASSFRLAGAQETQYF
-	-	TRBV6-1	TRBJ1-2	TGTGCCAGCAGTGAAGCGGTAGGGGTTGTCTATGGCTACACCTTC	CASSEAVGVVYGYTF
-	-	TRBV5-1	TRBJ2-7	TGCGCCAGCAGCCCAACTGAAGGGACCCACTACGAGCAGTACTTC	CASSPTEGTHYEQYF